This T cell receptor beta chain was identified during a study of cytomegalovirus exposure and HLA in healthy donors. The PCR made use of 60 Vbeta and 13 Jbeta primers. Data came from immunoSEQ multiplex PCR; TCRdb stores just in-frame clones and leaves some out. The table records approximately 220,000 clones, approximately 80% of them present only once. V lost 1 base to trimming and J lost 2 bases; unmatched junction nucleotides: 3. The CDR3 runs to 15 residues. The germline gives CDR1 LNHDA, CDR2 SQIVND (reference sequence). In the case of this clone: Its cognate antigen is unknown.

Study outcomes and limitations: Some public TCRs appeared in many individuals, while most sequences were rare.

The clonotype comes from a boy between 2 and 15 years old in good health and CMV-seronegative. Sequencing was done on a sample of PBMCs. The chain joins TRBV19 to TRBJ2-7; 9 bases fit TRBD2. This CDR3 reads CASSIGLADTYEQYF. In DNA form, the CDR3 reads TGTGCCAGTAGTATAGGACTAGCGGACACCTACGAGCAGTACTTC.